This passage covers 13 T cell receptor beta chains from one sample sequenced in a study of blood T cell repertoires in COVID-19. Generated by immunoSEQ multiplex PCR, the TCRdb table keeps only in-frame clones and is missing some. This sample has a few hundred thousand clones, with less than 90% found just once. The sample taken for sequencing was peripheral blood. These receptors came from a woman between 50 and 59 years old with acute or convalescent COVID-19.

Notes on this clone: In the same sample, other DNA sequences code for this CDR3. This chain links TRBV18 with TRBJ1-3; D is perhaps TRBD1 (6 bases). Germline V gene data show CDR1 as KGHSH and CDR2 as LQKENI. The CDR3 extends over 16 amino acids. V lost 5 bases, J lost 0 bases, and 14 bases lay in between. CDR3 in amino acids: CASSFGQGLSGNTIYF. DNA for the CDR3: TGTGCCAGCTCATTTGGGCAGGGGCTCTCTGGAAACACCATATATTTT.

This chain connects TRBV7-2 to TRBJ1-5, with 8 positions matching TRBD1. In germline, CDR1 is SGHTA, CDR2 FQGNSA. J gave up 3 bases and V 6 bases, and 7 bases lay outside the gene matches. The CDR3 is made up of 15 amino acids. The CDR3 spells CASSRQGNYNQPQHF. The CDR3 region has the DNA TGTGCCAGCAGTCGACAGGGGAACTACAATCAGCCCCAGCATTTT.

This clone is a singleton in its sample. This chain links TRBV5-4 with TRBJ2-2; a possible D gene is TRBD1 (6 bases). Germline CDR1 reads SGHNT; CDR2 reads YYREEE (reference sequence). Trimming stripped 2 bases from V and 7 bases from J, with 9 bases between. This CDR3 has 13 residues. CDR3 nucleotides: TGTGCCAGCAGCTTAGGGGGAAGCGGGGAGCTGTTTTTT. The encoded protein is CASSLGGSGELFF.

The chain is built from TRBV16 and TRBJ1-3; D is unresolved. The germline V and J ends were trimmed by 0 bases and 2 bases, with 8 bases remaining between them. Germline V gene data show CDR1 as KGHSY and CDR2 as FQNENV. The CDR3 is 15 amino acids. The CDR3: CASSQSTVTGNTIYF. The CDR3 DNA reads as TGTGCCAGCAGCCAATCAACAGTGACTGGAAACACCATATATTTT. The whole variable domain, filled in from reference TRBV16 and TRBJ1-3, reads GEEVAQTPKHLVRGEGQKAKLYCAPIKGHSYVFWYQQVLKNEFKFLISFQNENVFDETGMPKERFSAKCLPNSPCSLEIQATKLEDSAVYFCASSQSTVTGNTIYFGEGSWLTVV.

The chain is built from TRBV7-2 and TRBJ1-4; TRBD1 matches at 9 bases. The CDR3 contains 16 residues. V trimming: 1 base; J trimming: 5 bases; junction bases outside the gene matches: 5. Germline CDR1 and CDR2: SGHTA and FQGNSA. The DNA for the CDR3 is TGTGCCAGCAGCTTAGTAGGGGGACAGGGAAATGAAAAACTGTTTTTT. Protein product: CASSLVGGQGNEKLFF. Full variable domain (missing parts from reference TRBV7-2 and TRBJ1-4): GAGVSQSPSNKVTEKGKDVELRCDPISGHTALYWYRQSLGQGLEFLIYFQGNSAPDKSGLPSDRFSAERTGGSVSTLTIQRTQQEDSAVYLCASSLVGGQGNEKLFFGSGTQLSVL.

The rearrangement joins TRBV2 to TRBJ1-2, with 10 bases matching TRBD1. This CDR3 region has 14 residues. V dropped 8 bases and J dropped 6; count of bases not matched to a gene: 9. Germline lookup yields CDR1 SNHLY and CDR2 FYNNEI. The CDR3 coding sequence is TGTGCCAGCGCTGCCGGGACAGGGGAGCATGGCTACACCTTC. Its protein is CASAAGTGEHGYTF.

This clone has only one observation. V gene TRBV11-2 combines with J gene TRBJ1-2; a possible D gene is TRBD1 (6 bases). The CDR3 is made up of 15 amino acids. Germline-derived CDR1 and CDR2 are SGHAT and FQNNGV. V was cut by 4 bases and J by 8 bases, with 20 bases left in between. The CDR3 is CASSSYRARDTGYTF. The CDR3, as DNA: TGTGCCAGCAGCTCTTACAGGGCCCGAGATACGGGCTACACCTTC.

J is TRBJ1-5 and V is TRBV28, with 7 bases that match TRBD1. The germline V gene has CDR1 MDHEN and CDR2 SYDVKM. J lost 0 bases, V lost 4 bases, and 6 bases had no gene match. The CDR3 is 16 amino acids. The chain's CDR3 is CASSSRTGHSNQPQHF. CDR3 nucleotide sequence: TGTGCCAGCAGTTCCCGGACAGGACATAGCAATCAGCCCCAGCATTTT.

The chain uses TRBV4-3 and TRBJ1-2; tentative D call: TRBD1 (6 bases). Per germline, CDR1 LGHNA and CDR2 YSLEER. Trimming removed 3 bases from V and 7 bases from J, with 18 bases in between. The CDR3 has 15 amino acids. CDR3 loop: CASSQASDRVRGYTF. CDR3 bases: TGCGCCAGCAGCCAGGCCTCGGACAGAGTTCGTGGCTACACCTTC.

J is TRBJ2-1 and V is TRBV7-9; TRBD2 aligns across 12 bases. Germline trimming cut 5 bases from V and 0 bases from J; bases unmatched to any gene: 8. The CDR3 has 18 amino acids. Germline lookup yields CDR1 SEHNR and CDR2 FQNEAQ (reference sequence). The CDR3 DNA follows: TGTGCCAGCAGCCGCGGGACTAGCGGGTTCAGCTCCTACAATGAGCAGTTCTTC. Amino acids: CASSRGTSGFSSYNEQFF.

The chain links TRBV25-1 to TRBJ2-5; TRBD1 is a possible D gene (5 bases). Germline V gene sequence: CDR1 MGHDK, CDR2 SYGVNS. The CDR3 has 14 amino acids. Trimming removed 2 bases at V and 1 base at J, with 8 bases between. CDR3 protein: CASSETGVQETQYF. For the CDR3, the DNA is TGTGCCAGCAGTGAAACAGGTGTCCAAGAGACCCAGTACTTC.

The chain links TRBV4-3 to TRBJ1-3, with D maybe TRBD1 (5 bases). Germline V gene data show CDR1 as LGHNA and CDR2 as YSLEER. V shed 1 base and J shed 8 bases, with 9 bases lying between them. The CDR3 spans 13 residues. In DNA form, the CDR3 reads TGCGCCAGCAGCCAAGCTTGGGGCCACACCATATATTTT. It specifies CASSQAWGHTIYF.

The chain joins TRBV12-5 to TRBJ1-1; no clear D gene. The CDR3 has 13 amino acids. In germline, CDR1 is LGHNT, CDR2 FRNRAP. The ends were cut back, 1 base at V and 3 bases at J, with 6 bases in the middle. CDR3 in amino acids: CASGLGRHTEAFF. The CDR3 region has the DNA TGTGCTAGTGGTTTGGGCAGGCACACTGAAGCTTTCTTT.